The 27 T cell receptor beta chains below come from one sample, sequenced in a study of T cells in Graves' hyperthyroidism and ophthalmopathy. Researchers took RNA transcripts and amplified the TCR beta CDR3 regions from them. First-round RT-PCR with HTBI primers amplified the TCR CDR3 region. TCRdb re-called the multiplex PCR reads through MiXCR, storing one row per CDR3 protein. The table lists roughly 200,000 distinct CDR3 sequences, around 16% of them singletons. The source material was blood. The receptors here all came from a man between 40 and 49 years old with Graves' hyperthyroidism.

This clonotype was detected a few times. The rearrangement joins TRBV19 to TRBJ2-2, with a tentative D call TRBD1 (6 bases). The CDR3 is 12 amino acids. In germline, CDR1 is LNHDA, CDR2 SQIVND (reference sequence). V gave up 7 bases and J gave up 5 bases, with 8 bases separating them. The CDR3 DNA sequence: TGTGCCAGTACCAGGGGAACCGGGGAGCTGTTTTTT. Translated, it gives CASTRGTGELFF.

Only one count was recorded for this clonotype. This rearrangement joins TRBV5-6 to TRBJ1-2, with D possibly being TRBD1 (5 bases). Per the germline V gene, CDR1 is SGHDT and CDR2 is YYEEEE. The CDR3 covers 15 residues. The ends were cut back, 6 bases at V and 6 bases at J, with 21 bases in the middle. CDR3 bases: TGTGCCAGCACCCTGGGCTGGGGCCAGAGGGATGGCTACACCTTC. It yields the protein CASTLGWGQRDGYTF.

This clonotype came up many times. This chain uses TRBV18 with TRBJ2-5; no clear D. Germline CDR1 is KGHSH and CDR2 is LQKENI. The V and J ends lost 0 bases and 9 bases respectively, with 11 bases between them. This CDR3 spans 13 amino acids. CDR3 sequence reads: CASSPPVLESQYF. DNA for the CDR3: TGTGCCAGCTCACCACCGGTTTTGGAGTCCCAGTACTTC.

The table lists this clonotype with many counts. In DNA form, the CDR3 reads TGTGCCAGCAGGCAACGGGCGTCTAGCACAGATACGCAGTATTTT. Translated: CASRQRASSTDTQYF. The V gene is TRBV2, the J gene TRBJ2-3; D unresolved. Trimming left V 6 bases short and J 0 bases short, with 13 bases between. This CDR3 is built from 15 residues. Germline loops: CDR1 SNHLY, CDR2 FYNNEI.

The sample holds one count of this clonotype. The chain has TRBV19 and TRBJ2-1, with D perhaps matching TRBD1 (6 bases). There are 16 residues in the CDR3. The ends were cut back, 10 bases at V and 3 bases at J, with 22 bases in the middle. CDR1 LNHDA and CDR2 SQIVND come from the germline V gene (reference sequence). In nucleotides, the CDR3 is TGTGCCACCACTGACCTCCCAGGGGCCCTCTACAATGAGCAGTTCTTC. This sequence encodes CATTDLPGALYNEQFF.

The rearrangement uses TRBV20-1 and TRBJ2-5; weak D call: TRBD2 (6 bases). Trimming shortened V by 0 bases and J by 1 base, and 18 bases separated the two germline ends. The CDR3 has 17 amino acids. CDR1 DFQATT and CDR2 SNEGSKA come from the germline V gene (reference sequence). As DNA, the CDR3 is TGCAGTGCTAGAGATCGACGGCTAGCGCAGAGCCAAGAGACCCAGTACTTC. Protein product: CSARDRRLAQSQETQYF.

This clonotype showed up many times. The DNA of the CDR3 is TGTGCCAGCAGCTTGGAGTTGGCAGGGGAAGGAGAGACCCAGTACTTC. Residues: CASSLELAGEGETQYF. The rearrangement joins TRBV5-8 to TRBJ2-5; tentatively, D is TRBD1 (6 bases). Trimming cost V 0 bases and J 4 bases, with 16 bases left between them. The CDR3 runs 16 residues. Per the germline V gene, CDR1 is SGHTS and CDR2 is YDEGEE.

The chain uses TRBV20-1 and TRBJ2-1; 11 bases align to TRBD2. This CDR3 contains 19 residues. The germline gives CDR1 DFQATT, CDR2 SNEGSKA (reference sequence). Trimming took 0 bases from V and 1 from J; bases not matched to a gene: 11. Here the CDR3 reads CSAREGLAVKGGSYNEQFF. The CDR3 nucleotides are TGCAGTGCTAGAGAGGGACTAGCGGTTAAAGGTGGTTCCTACAATGAGCAGTTCTTC.

Ten or more counts support this clonotype. This chain joins TRBV5-1 and TRBJ1-1, with D uncertain. The V end was cut by 1 base, the J end by 0 bases, with 7 bases between. CDR3 length equals 14 residues. Germline V gives CDR1 SGHRS, CDR2 YFSETQ. Here the CDR3 reads CASSLWRVNTEAFF. The CDR3 coding sequence is TGCGCCAGCAGCTTGTGGAGGGTGAACACTGAAGCTTTCTTT.

Notes on this clonotype: A read error is possible here, since a much larger clone lies one base away. The gene calls are TRBV3-1 and TRBJ2-2, with D unresolved. The germline V and J ends were trimmed by 8 bases and 7 bases, with 11 bases remaining between them. CDR1 is LGHDT, CDR2 YNNKEL, per germline (reference sequence). This CDR3 spans 12 amino acids. CDR3 DNA sequence: TGTGCCAGCGGCCCCATGTTCGGGGAGCTGTTTTTT. It translates to CASGPMFGELFF.

The gene calls are TRBV29-1 and TRBJ2-2; the D gene is possibly TRBD1 (8 bases). The germline V gene encodes CDR1 SQVTM and CDR2 ANQGSEA. V was cut by 0 bases and J by 4 bases, with 12 bases left in between. The length of the CDR3 is 15 residues. CDR3 loop: CSVEDHRGGTGELFF. The DNA for the CDR3 is TGCAGCGTTGAAGATCACAGGGGGGGCACCGGGGAGCTGTTTTTT.

This clonotype occurred a few times. The rearrangement uses TRBV24-1 and TRBJ1-5; TRBD1 agrees at 7 bases. The CDR3 extends over 14 amino acids. The junction had 1 base not matched to a gene; V was cut back by 1 base and J by 5 bases. Germline values: CDR1 KGHDR, CDR2 SFDVKD. The CDR3 loop is CATSDLGTDQPQHF. DNA of the CDR3: TGTGCCACCAGTGATTTAGGGACAGATCAGCCCCAGCATTTT.

About this clonotype itself: A much larger clone lies a single base off, so this may be a read error. The rearrangement uses TRBV7-9 and TRBJ2-7, with 7 bases identical to TRBD1. The CDR3 loop spans 14 amino acids. Germline CDR1 reads SEHNR; CDR2 reads FQNEAQ (reference sequence). CDR3 loop: CAGSLGDRRDEQYF. CDR3 sequence (DNA): TGTGCCGGCAGCTTAGGGGACAGAAGGGACGAGCAGTACTTC.

V and J are TRBV6-2 or TRBV6-3 and TRBJ2-5, with 13 bases matching TRBD2. Germline CDR1 reads MNHEY; CDR2 reads SVGEGT. V was clipped by 8 bases and J by 2 bases; unmatched bases: 2. This CDR3 contains 14 residues. CDR3 DNA sequence: TGTGCCAGCGGGGGACTAGCGGGACAAGAGACCCAGTACTTC. Its translation is CASGGLAGQETQYF.

V usage is TRBV6-1 and J usage is TRBJ2-7; TRBD1 matches at 8 bases. This CDR3 has 13 amino acids. J gave up 6 bases and V 6 bases, and 7 bases lay outside the gene matches. The germline CDR1 and CDR2 sequences are MNHNS and SASEGT. The CDR3 DNA reads TGTGCCAGCAGCCCACAGGGGGTTGGCGAGCAGTACTTC. This gives the protein CASSPQGVGEQYF.

J is TRBJ1-1 and V is TRBV12-3 or TRBV12-4; D is possibly TRBD1 (6 bases). The length of the CDR3 is 14 residues. V dropped 5 bases and J dropped 6 bases, with 16 bases sitting between them. The CDR3 region is CASSPRGGPAEAFF. CDR3 sequence (DNA): TGTGCCAGCAGTCCCCGGGGGGGCCCCGCTGAAGCTTTCTTT.

This rearrangement joins TRBV19 to TRBJ2-1; 8 bases agree with TRBD2. The CDR3 contains 13 residues. V trimming: 6 bases; J trimming: 8 bases; junction bases outside the gene matches: 6. Germline V gene lookup returns CDR1 LNHDA and CDR2 SQIVND (reference sequence). The CDR3 coding sequence is TGTGCCAGTAGCCCGGGGGGGTTATATGAGCAGTTCTTC. As protein: CASSPGGLYEQFF.

This clonotype has a count of ten or more. The chain is built from TRBV7-2 and TRBJ2-1, with D maybe TRBD1 (5 bases). Per the germline V gene, CDR1 is SGHTA and CDR2 is FQGNSA. The V gene lost 4 bases and the J gene lost 5 bases, with 21 bases spanning the gap. This CDR3 comprises 17 residues. CDR3 DNA sequence: TGTGCCAGCAGCTCTCCCCCCTACAGGCCCCACGACAATGAGCAGTTCTTC. Translation gives CASSSPPYRPHDNEQFF.

This clonotype was seen many times. The chain employs TRBV28 and TRBJ1-2; TRBD1 matches 9 bases. J was trimmed by 4 bases and V by 4 bases; bases with no gene match: 4. Looked up from germline, CDR1 is MDHEN and CDR2 is SYDVKM. The CDR3 length is 14 residues. The CDR3 reads CASSWTGALYGYTF. In DNA, the CDR3 is TGTGCCAGCAGTTGGACAGGGGCACTCTATGGCTACACCTTC.

This clonotype has just a few counts. The chain employs TRBV11-3 and TRBJ2-3; no firm D call. Germline V gene sequence: CDR1 SGHNT, CDR2 YENEEA. The CDR3 covers 13 residues. V was pared by 6 bases and J by 4 bases, with 11 bases between. CDR3: CASSALPADTQYF. In DNA, the CDR3 is TGTGCCAGCAGTGCCCTGCCGGCAGATACGCAGTATTTT. The variable domain in full, with the rest retrieved from reference TRBV11-3 and TRBJ2-3, is EAGVVQSPRYKIIEKKQPVAFWCNPISGHNTLYWYLQNLGQGPELLIRYENEEAVDDSQLPKDRFSAERLKGVDSTLKIQPAELGDSAVYLCASSALPADTQYFGPGTRLTVL.

This clonotype was observed at least ten times. The chain has TRBV7-8 and TRBJ2-7, with 7 nucleotides matching TRBD1. Germline V gene data show CDR1 as SGHVS and CDR2 as FQNEAQ. This CDR3 has 16 residues. Trimming removed 2 bases from V and 0 bases from J; junction bases left unmatched: 7. The CDR3 region has the DNA TGTGCCAGCAGCTTATTTCGACAGGGAAGCTCCTACGAGCAGTACTTC. This codes for CASSLFRQGSSYEQYF.

This clonotype was recorded at least ten times. This rearrangement joins TRBV7-3 to TRBJ1-1; tentatively, D is TRBD1 (6 bases). Trimming removed 5 bases at V and 4 bases at J, with 20 bases between. The CDR3 is 16 residues long. In germline, CDR1 is SGHTA, CDR2 FQGTGA. This CDR3 reads CASSRRIRGDGTEAFF. In DNA, the CDR3 is TGTGCCAGCAGCCGAAGAATCAGGGGAGACGGCACTGAAGCTTTCTTT.

The chain joins TRBV19 to TRBJ1-5; D remains unclear. Between the trimmed V and J ends, which lost 8 bases and 2 bases, there was a span of 19 bases. Germline assignment: CDR1 LNHDA and CDR2 SQIVND (reference sequence). The CDR3 consists of 16 residues. The CDR3: CASDAWDFSGNQPQHF. The CDR3 region has the DNA TGTGCCAGTGACGCCTGGGATTTCTCGGGCAATCAGCCCCAGCATTTT.

This clonotype was seen ten or more times. This sequence joins TRBV5-1 and TRBJ2-1; D is unclear. Trimming took 7 bases from V and 9 from J, leaving 20 bases between them. CDR1 is SGHRS, CDR2 YFSETQ, per germline. The CDR3 runs to 14 residues. The chain's CDR3 is CASAEGRLDSEQFF. In DNA form, the CDR3 reads TGCGCCAGCGCGGAAGGACGTCTCGATTCTGAGCAGTTCTTC.

The chain joins TRBV7-9 to TRBJ2-3, with D possibly matching TRBD2 (5 bases). The CDR3 contains 14 residues. V lost 6 bases and J 0 bases, leaving 10 bases between the germline ends. CDR1 and CDR2 from the germline V gene are SEHNR and FQNEAQ (reference sequence). The CDR3 loop reads CASRSGVSTDTQYF. The CDR3 coding sequence is TGTGCCAGCAGGTCCGGGGTTAGCACAGATACGCAGTATTTT.

Ten or more counts support this clonotype. CDR3 sequence: CASTRTSGVYNEQFF. CDR3 nucleotides: TGTGCCAGCACCCGGACTAGCGGGGTTTACAATGAGCAGTTCTTC. V is TRBV12-3 or TRBV12-4 and J is TRBJ2-1, with 12 bases aligning to TRBD2. With V trimmed by 7 bases and J by 4 bases, 5 bases remained unmatched. The CDR3 loop spans 15 amino acids.

The V call is TRBV19, the J call TRBJ2-4; D uncertain. CDR3 size: 10 residues. CDR1 and CDR2 (germline): LNHDA, SQIVND (reference sequence). Trimming pared 10 bases from V and 8 bases from J, leaving 9 bases between. In DNA form, the CDR3 reads TGTGCCACAGAGGCGGACATTCAGTACTTC. Translated: CATEADIQYF.